The rows below give T cell receptor beta chains drawn from one sample of a study of blood T cell repertoires in COVID-19. Libraries were prepared by immunoSEQ multiplex PCR; TCRdb keeps only in-frame clonotypes and omits some of them. Among about 220,000 clones listed, approximately 84% were seen once. Input material: peripheral blood. The receptors stem from a woman in her fifties or sixties with acute or convalescent COVID-19. Both conserved end residues are part of each CDR3. D genes are given only for firm matches. Clone size is shown for a subset of rows, as once, few, many or a class of expanded clone.

CDR3nt: TGTGCCAGCAGCTTACCCCAGGGGTTGAGTACTGAAGCTTTCTTT
CDR3aa: CASSLPQGLSTEAFF
abundance: -
j_gene: TRBJ1-1
d_gene: -
v_gene: TRBV7-2

CDR3nt: TGTGCCAGTAGTATGCGGACGGGGGATTCACCCCTCCACTTT
CDR3aa: CASSMRTGDSPLHF
abundance: -
j_gene: TRBJ1-6
d_gene: -
v_gene: TRBV19

CDR3nt: TGCGCCAGCAGACGTAGCCGGGACAGGGCGTCTGGCTACACCTTC
CDR3aa: CASRRSRDRASGYTF
abundance: -
j_gene: TRBJ1-2
d_gene: TRBD1
v_gene: TRBV5-1

CDR3nt: TGTGCCAGCAGCGGAGGACAGGGGCAGGTTGAGCAGTTCTTC
CDR3aa: CASSGGQGQVEQFF
abundance: once
j_gene: TRBJ2-1
d_gene: TRBD1
v_gene: TRBV7-9

CDR3nt: TGTGCCAGTAGTATAAGCAGGAAAACCACAGATACGCAGTATTTT
CDR3aa: CASSISRKTTDTQYF
abundance: -
j_gene: TRBJ2-3
d_gene: -
v_gene: TRBV19

CDR3nt: TGTGCCAGCAGGCGGGGACAGGGGGCCAACGAGCAGTACTTC
CDR3aa: CASRRGQGANEQYF
abundance: -
j_gene: TRBJ2-7
d_gene: TRBD1
v_gene: TRBV6-5

CDR3nt: TGTGCCAGCACCAGGGGGGCTATGGGCACTGAAGCTTTCTTT
CDR3aa: CASTRGAMGTEAFF
abundance: -
j_gene: TRBJ1-1
d_gene: TRBD1
v_gene: TRBV6-5

CDR3nt: TGTGCCAGTAGTGATATCGGGGAGACCCAGTACTTC
CDR3aa: CASSDIGETQYF
abundance: -
j_gene: TRBJ2-5
d_gene: -
v_gene: TRBV19

CDR3nt: TGTGCCTGGAGTCTCGAAGAGACCCAGTACTTC
CDR3aa: CAWSLEETQYF
abundance: -
j_gene: TRBJ2-5
d_gene: -
v_gene: TRBV30

CDR3nt: TGTGCCAGCAGTGAACGGGAGACAGAATTC
CDR3aa: CASSERETEF
abundance: -
j_gene: TRBJ1-2
d_gene: -
v_gene: TRBV6-1

CDR3nt: TGCGCCAGCAGCTTGGCTAGCGGGGTCTACGAGCAGTACTTC
CDR3aa: CASSLASGVYEQYF
abundance: -
j_gene: TRBJ2-7
d_gene: TRBD2
v_gene: TRBV5-1

CDR3nt: TGTGCCAGCAGCGCGGCCTTAGCGGGGGGTAGAGATACGCAGTATTTT
CDR3aa: CASSAALAGGRDTQYF
abundance: -
j_gene: TRBJ2-3
d_gene: TRBD2
v_gene: TRBV9

CDR3nt: TGTGCCAGCAACGAGCCCCGATCCGGCGACAGGGGGCTAAACTATGGCTACACCTTC
CDR3aa: CASNEPRSGDRGLNYGYTF
abundance: -
j_gene: TRBJ1-2
d_gene: TRBD1
v_gene: TRBV7-9

CDR3nt: TGCGCCAGCAGCTTGGAGGGGTCAGTCAACAATGAGCAGTTCTTC
CDR3aa: CASSLEGSVNNEQFF
abundance: -
j_gene: TRBJ2-1
d_gene: -
v_gene: TRBV5-1

CDR3nt: TGCGCCAGCAGCTTAGAGGACATCCGATCCGGGGAGCTGTTTTTT
CDR3aa: CASSLEDIRSGELFF
abundance: -
j_gene: TRBJ2-2
d_gene: -
v_gene: TRBV5-1

CDR3nt: TGTGCCAGCAGCTTATCATCGGGGTTGGAAAAACTGTTTTTT
CDR3aa: CASSLSSGLEKLFF
abundance: -
j_gene: TRBJ1-4
d_gene: -
v_gene: TRBV7-9

CDR3nt: TGTGCCAGCAGTGACCGTTTGAGGACCGGGAACCACTATGGCTACACCTTC
CDR3aa: CASSDRLRTGNHYGYTF
abundance: -
j_gene: TRBJ1-2
d_gene: -
v_gene: TRBV2

CDR3nt: TGTGCCAGCAGCTTAGTAACAGGGGGTGGCTACACCTTC
CDR3aa: CASSLVTGGGYTF
abundance: few
j_gene: TRBJ1-2
d_gene: TRBD1
v_gene: TRBV7-2

CDR3nt: TGTGCCAGCAGTTACCTCGACAGGGGCCACGAGCAGTACTTC
CDR3aa: CASSYLDRGHEQYF
abundance: -
j_gene: TRBJ2-7
d_gene: TRBD1
v_gene: TRBV6-5

CDR3nt: TGTGCCAGCCACGGTGGGACAGGGGACAATGAGCAGTTCTTC
CDR3aa: CASHGGTGDNEQFF
abundance: -
j_gene: TRBJ2-1
d_gene: TRBD1
v_gene: TRBV6-5

CDR3nt: TGTGCCAGCAGGGACATTCAAGGGGCTGAAGCTTTCTTT
CDR3aa: CASRDIQGAEAFF
abundance: -
j_gene: TRBJ1-1
d_gene: -
v_gene: TRBV12-3/TRBV12-4

CDR3nt: TGTGCCAGCAGCCTGACAGAGAACTATGGCTACACCTTC
CDR3aa: CASSLTENYGYTF
abundance: -
j_gene: TRBJ1-2
d_gene: -
v_gene: TRBV6-5

CDR3nt: TGCGCCAGCAACTTGGGACTAGCGGGGGCCTCGGGGGAGCAGTACTTC
CDR3aa: CASNLGLAGASGEQYF
abundance: -
j_gene: TRBJ2-7
d_gene: TRBD2
v_gene: TRBV5-1

CDR3nt: TGTGCCAGCAGTCAGGGGGCAGGGAACTATGGCTACACCTTC
CDR3aa: CASSQGAGNYGYTF
abundance: -
j_gene: TRBJ1-2
d_gene: TRBD1
v_gene: TRBV28

CDR3nt: TGTGCCAGCAGCCACCGGGAGTCTGAAGCTTTCTTT
CDR3aa: CASSHRESEAFF
abundance: -
j_gene: TRBJ1-1
d_gene: -
v_gene: TRBV3-1/TRBV3-2

CDR3nt: TGTGCCAGCAGTTTCAATCCAGCGGACAGGGCGACTAATGAAAAACTGTTTTTT
CDR3aa: CASSFNPADRATNEKLFF
abundance: few
j_gene: TRBJ1-4
d_gene: TRBD1
v_gene: TRBV6-2/TRBV6-3

CDR3nt: TGTGCCAGCAGCCCAGAGACAGGGAACAATGAGCAGTTCTTC
CDR3aa: CASSPETGNNEQFF
abundance: -
j_gene: TRBJ2-1
d_gene: TRBD1
v_gene: TRBV5-4

CDR3nt: TGTGCCAGTCCCCATCGGGACAGGGAACCAACTAATGAAAAACTGTTTTTT
CDR3aa: CASPHRDREPTNEKLFF
abundance: -
j_gene: TRBJ1-4
d_gene: TRBD1
v_gene: TRBV19

CDR3nt: TGTGCCAGCAGTGATCTGGGGAGTACTGAAGCTTTCTTT
CDR3aa: CASSDLGSTEAFF
abundance: -
j_gene: TRBJ1-1
d_gene: -
v_gene: TRBV2

CDR3nt: TGTGCCAGCAGTTTAGGGGACAGGGGATATGGCTACACCTTC
CDR3aa: CASSLGDRGYGYTF
abundance: -
j_gene: TRBJ1-2
d_gene: TRBD1
v_gene: TRBV28

CDR3nt: TGTGCCAGCAGCCAAGATTTAAGCGGTTACACAGATACGCAGTATTTT
CDR3aa: CASSQDLSGYTDTQYF
abundance: -
j_gene: TRBJ2-3
d_gene: -
v_gene: TRBV3-1/TRBV3-2

CDR3nt: TGTGCCAGCAGCCAAGATGGGGGGATGAACACTGAAGCTTTCTTT
CDR3aa: CASSQDGGMNTEAFF
abundance: -
j_gene: TRBJ1-1
d_gene: -
v_gene: TRBV3-1/TRBV3-2

CDR3nt: TGCAGTGCTCCTATAAACTACGAGCAGTACTTC
CDR3aa: CSAPINYEQYF
abundance: -
j_gene: TRBJ2-7
d_gene: -
v_gene: TRBV20-1

CDR3nt: TGTGCCAGCAGCGTATCCGGGACAGGGATGGAGACCTTC
CDR3aa: CASSVSGTGMETF
abundance: -
j_gene: TRBJ1-2
d_gene: TRBD1
v_gene: TRBV9

CDR3nt: TGTGCCAGCAGTTTCGGGGGCACTGAAGCTTTCTTT
CDR3aa: CASSFGGTEAFF
abundance: once
j_gene: TRBJ1-1
d_gene: -
v_gene: TRBV12-3/TRBV12-4

CDR3nt: TGTGCCAGCAGCCTAAGACAGGGGGCGCCGGACTATGGCTACACCTTC
CDR3aa: CASSLRQGAPDYGYTF
abundance: -
j_gene: TRBJ1-2
d_gene: TRBD1
v_gene: TRBV7-9

CDR3nt: TGTGCCAGCAGCTTAGCCGGGACAGGGACAGCCAAAAACATTCAGTACTTC
CDR3aa: CASSLAGTGTAKNIQYF
abundance: -
j_gene: TRBJ2-4
d_gene: TRBD1
v_gene: TRBV11-2

CDR3nt: TGTGCCAGCAGTGAATCCGGGACAGTTAAGAACACTGAAGCTTTCTTT
CDR3aa: CASSESGTVKNTEAFF
abundance: -
j_gene: TRBJ1-1
d_gene: TRBD1
v_gene: TRBV25-1

CDR3nt: TGTGCCAGCAGCAGTAACCTCCCTGGGCGGGGGAGGGATGAGCAGTTCTTC
CDR3aa: CASSSNLPGRGRDEQFF
abundance: -
j_gene: TRBJ2-1
d_gene: TRBD2
v_gene: TRBV3-1/TRBV3-2

CDR3nt: TGTGCCAGCAGCCCCGGTGGGAGCAAGAACACCGGGGAGCTGTTTTTT
CDR3aa: CASSPGGSKNTGELFF
abundance: -
j_gene: TRBJ2-2
d_gene: -
v_gene: TRBV7-2

CDR3nt: TGTGCCAGCAGTTGGCGGGGGAGCCGCACAGATACGCAGTATTTT
CDR3aa: CASSWRGSRTDTQYF
abundance: -
j_gene: TRBJ2-3
d_gene: TRBD2
v_gene: TRBV6-5

CDR3nt: TGTGCCAGCAGCTTAGCTCCCACAAGTTACACTGAAGCTTTCTTT
CDR3aa: CASSLAPTSYTEAFF
abundance: -
j_gene: TRBJ1-1
d_gene: -
v_gene: TRBV7-6

CDR3nt: TGTGCCAGTAGTATCACGGGGGACCTATATAATTCACCCCTCCACTTT
CDR3aa: CASSITGDLYNSPLHF
abundance: once
j_gene: TRBJ1-6
d_gene: -
v_gene: TRBV19

CDR3nt: TGTGCCATCAGTGAGTCTAAACAGGGGCAAGCTAACTATGGCTACACCTTC
CDR3aa: CAISESKQGQANYGYTF
abundance: -
j_gene: TRBJ1-2
d_gene: TRBD1
v_gene: TRBV10-3

CDR3nt: TGTGCCAGCAGCTTAGAGCGGGGGGGCTCCTACAATGAGCAGTTCTTC
CDR3aa: CASSLERGGSYNEQFF
abundance: -
j_gene: TRBJ2-1
d_gene: TRBD2
v_gene: TRBV5-4

CDR3nt: TGTGCCATCAGTCAAGCTGGGGGGGGGTACGAGCAGTACTTC
CDR3aa: CAISQAGGGYEQYF
abundance: once
j_gene: TRBJ2-7
d_gene: TRBD2
v_gene: TRBV10-3

CDR3nt: TGTGCCAGCAGCTTCGGGACTAGCGGGGGTCGTGAGCAGTTCTTC
CDR3aa: CASSFGTSGGREQFF
abundance: -
j_gene: TRBJ2-1
d_gene: TRBD2
v_gene: TRBV13

CDR3nt: TGTGCCAGCAAGGGACTAGCGGGGGGGCCGGAGTTCTTC
CDR3aa: CASKGLAGGPEFF
abundance: -
j_gene: TRBJ2-1
d_gene: TRBD2
v_gene: TRBV5-6

CDR3nt: TGTGCCAGCAGTGACTCTTTTGGGACAGTGGGGTCCTACGAGCAGTACTTC
CDR3aa: CASSDSFGTVGSYEQYF
abundance: -
j_gene: TRBJ2-7
d_gene: TRBD1
v_gene: TRBV6-4